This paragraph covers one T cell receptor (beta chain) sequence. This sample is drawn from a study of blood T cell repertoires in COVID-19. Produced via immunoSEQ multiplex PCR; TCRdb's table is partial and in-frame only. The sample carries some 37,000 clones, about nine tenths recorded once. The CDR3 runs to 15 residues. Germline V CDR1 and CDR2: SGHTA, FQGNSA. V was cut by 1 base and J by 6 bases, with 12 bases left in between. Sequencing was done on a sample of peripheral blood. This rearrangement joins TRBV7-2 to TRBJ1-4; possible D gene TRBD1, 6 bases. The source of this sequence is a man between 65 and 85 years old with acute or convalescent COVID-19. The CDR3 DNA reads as TGTGCCAGCAGCTTAGGCGGGGGCGGTGATGAAAAACTGTTTTTT. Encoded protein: CASSLGGGGDEKLFF. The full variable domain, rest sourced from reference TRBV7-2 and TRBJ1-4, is GAGVSQSPSNKVTEKGKDVELRCDPISGHTALYWYRQSLGQGLEFLIYFQGNSAPDKSGLPSDRFSAERTGGSVSTLTIQRTQQEDSAVYLCASSLGGGGDEKLFFGSGTQLSVL.